These T cell receptor beta chains were read from a single sample in a study of blood T cell repertoires in COVID-19. Assay: immunoSEQ multiplex PCR; the TCRdb copy retains only in-frame clones and omits some. The sample has 29,000 or so clones; nearly 80% are singletons. What was sequenced was peripheral blood. All receptors derive from a woman aged 65 to 85 with acute or convalescent COVID-19. CDR3s include the opening cysteine and the closing phenylalanine or tryptophan. D genes are given only for firm matches. Clone size is given for some rows only: seen once, a few or many times, or a class if the clone is expanded.

>TRBJ2-3|16|TRBV29-1|once|.
CSVEGLIVAGGDTQYF
TGCAGCGTTGAAGGTCTCATTGTAGCCGGGGGAGATACGCAGTATTTT
>TRBJ1-3|15|TRBV5-1|.|.
CASSRDSSSGNTIYF
TGCGCCAGCAGTCGCGACTCGAGCTCTGGAAACACCATATATTTT
>TRBJ2-3|16|TRBV18|.|TRBD2
CASSPGLAGAFDTQYF
TGTGCCAGCTCACCAGGGCTAGCGGGGGCCTTCGATACGCAGTATTTT
>TRBJ2-7|13|TRBV24-1|.|.
CATSEQGWYEQYF
TGTGCCACCAGTGAGCAGGGTTGGTACGAGCAGTACTTC
>TRBJ2-5|14|TRBV6-2/TRBV6-3|.|TRBD2
CASSYSSGGETQYF
TGTGCCAGCAGTTACTCCTCGGGAGGAGAGACCCAGTACTTC
>TRBJ1-1|13|TRBV7-9|.|.
CASSPGQYTEAFF
TGTGCCAGCAGCCCTGGACAGTACACTGAAGCTTTCTTT
>TRBJ1-5|14|TRBV6-2/TRBV6-3|.|TRBD1
CASSYLDRDQPQHF
TGTGCCAGCAGTTACCTGGACAGGGATCAGCCCCAGCATTTT
>TRBJ2-2|13|TRBV5-6|few|.
CASSSEERGELFF
TGTGCCAGCAGCTCCGAGGAAAGAGGGGAGCTGTTTTTT
>TRBJ2-1|14|TRBV7-9|.|TRBD2
CAVVLTSGSNEQFF
TGTGCCGTGGTTCTGACTAGCGGGAGCAATGAGCAGTTCTTC
>TRBJ1-6|14|TRBV5-5|few|.
CASSLRQGSSPLHF
TGTGCCAGCAGCTTGCGGCAGGGTAGTTCACCCCTCCACTTT
>TRBJ2-7|15|TRBV2|once|TRBD2
CASSERGGLRNEQYF
TGTGCCAGCAGTGAGAGGGGAGGGCTTAGGAACGAGCAGTACTTC
>TRBJ2-5|15|TRBV4-1|.|.
CASSQDLGSRETQYF
TGCGCCAGCAGCCAAGATCTTGGCAGTCGAGAGACCCAGTACTTC